This T cell receptor (beta chain) came from a study of T-cell memory formation after mild COVID-19. This clonotype came up a few times. The antigen is unknown. Findings and limits, study-wide: Pre-infection memory harbored some responding clones, suggesting cross-reactive memory joined.

The length of the CDR3 is 17 residues. Trimming removed 1 base from V and 5 bases from J; junction bases left unmatched: 12. Per the germline V gene, CDR1 is LGHNA and CDR2 is YSLEER. Amplification by 5'RACE using constant-segment primers produced TCR alpha and TCR beta cDNA libraries that carried sample barcodes and UMIs. MiXCR, applied by TCRdb to the 5' RACE reads, yields one record per CDR3 protein. This repertoire shows 240,000 or so distinct CDR3 sequences, 8% to 10% found once; its top ten account for roughly a fifth. The chain couples TRBV4-3 to TRBJ2-3; 7 bases are shared with TRBD1. Sequencing was done on a sample of PBMCs or a T cell subset sorted from them (not recorded which). The TCR sequence derives from a man between 18 and 29 years old who had mild COVID-19 (a few samples of this study predate the infection). Cell type and time point are not known. The CDR3 region has the DNA TGCGCCAGCAGCCAAGGGCCCCCGACAGGGTGGATAGATACGCAGTATTTT. Translation gives CASSQGPPTGWIDTQYF.